A selection of T cell receptor beta chains follows, all from one sample in a study of blood T cell repertoires in COVID-19. The data were produced by immunoSEQ multiplex PCR, yet TCRdb's version contains in-frame clones alone and is incomplete. The table lists about 100,000 clones, around 90% of them singletons. What was sequenced was peripheral blood. The receptors were sampled from a man aged 50 or older with active or convalescent COVID-19. Each CDR3 is given with its conserved first and last residue. Each record gives: clone size, CDR3 length, J gene, V gene, D gene, CDR3 DNA, CDR3 protein. D genes are given only for firm matches. Rows give clone size only sometimes, using once, few, many, or a class for an expanded clone.

once,14,TRBJ2-1,TRBV5-1,TRBD1,TGCGCCAGCAGCCTCACCGGGACAGACAATGAGCAGTTCTTC,CASSLTGTDNEQFF
NA,16,TRBJ2-5,TRBV5-4,TRBD2,TGTGCCAGCAGCTTGGAGACGGGGGGGCTCCAAGAGACCCAGTACTTC,CASSLETGGLQETQYF
NA,13,TRBJ2-7,TRBV6-5,NA,TGTGCCAGCAGTTACTCGGACAGCTACGAGCAGTACTTC,CASSYSDSYEQYF
NA,15,TRBJ2-2,TRBV28,TRBD1,TGTGCCAGCCGCAGGGGGCAATTGGACACCGGGGAGCTGTTTTTT,CASRRGQLDTGELFF
NA,13,TRBJ2-1,TRBV3-1/TRBV3-2,NA,TGTGCCAGCAGCCAAGGCGCTTTAAATGAGCAGTTCTTC,CASSQGALNEQFF
NA,14,TRBJ1-2,TRBV10-1,NA,TGCGCCAGCAGCATCAGTTATGTAAACTATGGCTACACCTTC,CASSISYVNYGYTF
few,16,TRBJ2-1,TRBV25-1,TRBD1,TGTGCCAGCAGTGGGGGGGGACAGGGGGCCTACAATGAGCAGTTCTTC,CASSGGGQGAYNEQFF
few,15,TRBJ2-6,TRBV27,NA,TGTGCCAGCAGTGGACCAGGGAACGGGGCCAACGTCCTGACTTTC,CASSGPGNGANVLTF
few,15,TRBJ2-5,TRBV18,NA,TGTGCCAGCTCACCCACGGGCGGGTCCCAAGAGACCCAGTACTTC,CASSPTGGSQETQYF
NA,14,TRBJ2-3,TRBV7-9,NA,TGTGCCAGCAGTAGGGACACTTCCACAGATACGCAGTATTTT,CASSRDTSTDTQYF
NA,15,TRBJ1-1,TRBV19,TRBD1,TGTGCCAGTCGCCGGGACAGGGATGCAATCACTGAAGCTTTCTTT,CASRRDRDAITEAFF
NA,14,TRBJ1-2,TRBV7-9,TRBD1,TGTGCCAGCAGTTCGGGGACAGGGGACTATGGCTACACCTTC,CASSSGTGDYGYTF
NA,15,TRBJ1-2,TRBV5-5,NA,TGTGCCAGCAGCTTGGCAGGGGAGGGCAACTATGGCTACACCTTC,CASSLAGEGNYGYTF
NA,14,TRBJ2-3,TRBV7-2,NA,TGTGCCAGCAGCTTAAGCTCTAGCACAGATACGCAGTATTTT,CASSLSSSTDTQYF
once,15,TRBJ2-5,TRBV5-1,NA,TGCGCCAGCAGCTTGGAGGTCGGGGGTTGGGAGACCCAGTACTTC,CASSLEVGGWETQYF
NA,16,TRBJ2-1,TRBV5-1,TRBD2,TGCGCCAGCAGATCCCTCGGCGGGGGGGTGACGGATGAGCAGTTCTTC,CASRSLGGGVTDEQFF
NA,13,TRBJ2-7,TRBV2,TRBD1,TGTGCCAGCGGCGGAGGACAGGGGTACGAGCAGTACTTC,CASGGGQGYEQYF
NA,13,TRBJ2-7,TRBV20-1,NA,TGCAGTGCTAGTGCTGGGGGCCCTATTGAGCAGTACTTC,CSASAGGPIEQYF